The 30 T cell receptor beta chains below come from one sample, sequenced in a study of a mutant IDH1 vaccine in newly diagnosed glioma. The repertoire was sequenced with immunoSEQ multiplex PCR; TCRdb's copy has only in-frame clones and lacks some. Among about 36,000 clones listed, over 70% were seen once. No antigen has been assigned to these receptors. Time point denoted: week 11, during vaccination. Each dose of the vaccine consisted of 300 ug of mutant IDH1 20-mer peptide, with topical imiquimod. The sequences come from peripheral blood mononuclear cells (PBMCs), collected from a glioma patient whose treatment included an IDH1 peptide vaccine. The receptors here all came from a woman aged 25 to 39 with glioma. Some clones in this sample may be carry-over from other donors' samples.

This clone has just one count. The chain joins TRBV9 to TRBJ2-1; the match to TRBD2 covers 7 bases. Trimming cost V 0 bases and J 4 bases; bases outside gene matches: 7. The CDR3 is 16 amino acids. CDR1 and CDR2 from the germline V gene are SGDLS and YYNGEE. In DNA, the CDR3 is TGTGCCAGCAGCGTAGGGCGCGGGAGAAGTTACAATGAGCAGTTCTTC. Translation gives CASSVGRGRSYNEQFF.

The chain employs TRBV19 and TRBJ2-3; 11 nucleotides line up with TRBD2. The CDR3 is 13 amino acids. CDR1 and CDR2 from the germline V gene are LNHDA and SQIVND (reference sequence). J gave up 4 bases and V 8 bases, and 2 bases lay outside the gene matches. The chain's CDR3 is CASATSGADTQYF. CDR3 coding DNA: TGTGCCAGTGCGACTAGCGGGGCAGATACGCAGTATTTT.

V usage is TRBV27 and J usage is TRBJ1-1; no reliable D call. In germline, CDR1 is MNHEY, CDR2 SMNVEV (reference sequence). Deletions cut 5 bases from V and 1 base from J, with 11 bases between. CDR3 length: 14 amino acids. CDR3 nucleotides: TGTGCCAGCAGTCCCACTACACCGAACACTGAAGCTTTCTTT. It yields the protein CASSPTTPNTEAFF.

The chain recombines TRBV9 with TRBJ2-1; D is perhaps TRBD2 (6 bases). The V gene lost 4 bases and the J gene lost 7 bases, with 15 bases spanning the gap. Germline-derived CDR1 and CDR2 are SGDLS and YYNGEE. The CDR3 has 14 residues. CDR3 in amino acids: CASSPRLAFNEQFF. In nucleotides, the CDR3 is TGTGCCAGCAGCCCTCGCCTAGCGTTTAATGAGCAGTTCTTC.

This clone was recorded once. This rearrangement joins TRBV7-6 to TRBJ2-7; D remains unclear. The CDR3 sequence is 13 residues long. Deletions cut 2 bases from V and 0 bases from J, with 5 bases between. Looked up from germline, CDR1 is SGHVS and CDR2 is FNYEAQ. CDR3 in DNA: TGTGCCAGCAGCTTAAAGGGCTCCTACGAGCAGTACTTC. Translation: CASSLKGSYEQYF.

The CDR3 loop reads CATRDAYEQYF. The CDR3 DNA reads as TGTGCCACAAGGGACGCGTACGAGCAGTACTTC. The chain links TRBV27 to TRBJ2-7; D may be TRBD1 or TRBD2 (5 bases each). The germline V gene encodes CDR1 MNHEY and CDR2 SMNVEV (reference sequence). V gave up 10 bases and J gave up 4 bases, with 11 bases separating them. The CDR3 length is 11 residues.

The chain links TRBV2 to TRBJ1-1; 11 nucleotides align to TRBD1. V dropped 2 bases and J dropped 5; count of bases not matched to a gene: 4. Germline values: CDR1 SNHLY, CDR2 FYNNEI. The CDR3 has 15 residues. The CDR3 DNA reads as TGTGCCAGCAGTGAATCGGGGACAGGGGGGACTGAAGCTTTCTTT. This translates into CASSESGTGGTEAFF.

The rearrangement links TRBV5-8 to TRBJ1-1, with 7 bases identical to TRBD1. With 0 bases clipped from V and 5 bases from J, the junction kept 4 bases outside the gene matches. CDR1 and CDR2 (germline): SGHTS, YDEGEE. The CDR3 loop spans 14 amino acids. As DNA, the CDR3 is TGTGCCAGCAGCTTGGAGCAGGGGGGAACTGAAGCTTTCTTT. As protein: CASSLEQGGTEAFF.

The chain links TRBV18 to TRBJ2-2; 11 bases fit TRBD2. V dropped 2 bases and J dropped 7; count of bases not matched to a gene: 6. Germline CDR1 is KGHSH and CDR2 is LQKENI. The CDR3 extends over 16 amino acids. The CDR3 loop reads CASSPKLAGVVGELFF. CDR3 DNA: TGTGCCAGCTCACCAAAACTAGCGGGAGTGGTCGGGGAGCTGTTTTTT.

This chain uses TRBV30 with TRBJ2-7; D gene ambiguous. V dropped 0 bases and J dropped 5 bases, with 5 bases sitting between them. The CDR3 length is 11 residues. Germline V gives CDR1 GTSNPN, CDR2 SVGIG (reference sequence). The CDR3 reads CAWSVRNEQYF. CDR3 nucleotides: TGTGCCTGGAGTGTACGAAACGAGCAGTACTTC.

This chain connects TRBV11-2 to TRBJ1-1; D perhaps matches TRBD1 (5 bases). Trimming stripped 0 bases from V and 6 bases from J, with 11 bases between. Germline-derived CDR1 and CDR2 are SGHAT and FQNNGV. CDR3 length equals 14 residues. CDR3 DNA: TGTGCCAGCAGCTTAGATCCCCAACAGGCTGAAGCTTTCTTT. Translation gives CASSLDPQQAEAFF.

CDR3 nucleotides: TGTGCCAGCAGCCAAGAAAGGGGGACAGGGAACCACGAGCAGTACTTC. Residues: CASSQERGTGNHEQYF. This chain connects TRBV14 to TRBJ2-7; TRBD1 aligns across 9 bases. J lost 5 bases, V lost 0 bases, and 8 bases had no gene match. Per germline, CDR1 SGHDN and CDR2 FVKESK. The CDR3 covers 16 residues. Together with reference TRBV14 and TRBJ2-7, the CDR3 gives the full variable domain: EAGVTQFPSHSVIEKGQTVTLRCDPISGHDNLYWYRRVMGKEIKFLLHFVKESKQDESGMPNNRFLAERTGGTYSTLKVQPAELEDSGVYFCASSQERGTGNHEQYFGPGTRLTVT.

The chain has TRBV9 and TRBJ2-2, with TRBD1 as a possible D gene (5 bases). This CDR3 is built from 14 residues. In germline, CDR1 is SGDLS, CDR2 YYNGEE. V dropped 3 bases and J dropped 1 base, with 7 bases sitting between them. CDR3 nucleotide sequence: TGTGCCAGCAGCGAGGGGCTGAACACCGGGGAGCTGTTTTTT. Translation: CASSEGLNTGELFF. The full variable domain, completed using reference TRBV9 and TRBJ2-2, is DSGVTQTPKHLITATGQRVTLRCSPRSGDLSVYWYQQSLDQGLQFLIQYYNGEERAKGNILERFSAQQFPDLHSELNLSSLELGDSALYFCASSEGLNTGELFFGEGSRLTVL.

The rearrangement links TRBV5-4 to TRBJ2-1, with no clear D. The V end lost 4 bases, the J end lost 4 bases, and 15 bases lay between the germline ends. Germline CDR1 and CDR2: SGHNT and YYREEE (reference sequence). This CDR3 is 15 amino acids long. The CDR3 reads CASSPRRPQYNEQFF. The CDR3 DNA follows: TGTGCCAGCAGCCCCCGAAGACCCCAATACAATGAGCAGTTCTTC.

The chain uses TRBV10-3 and TRBJ2-1, with D possibly matching TRBD1 (6 bases). Looked up from germline, CDR1 is ENHRY and CDR2 is SYGVKD. The CDR3 spans 18 residues. V lost 0 bases to trimming and J lost 2 bases, with 17 bases between them. The CDR3 spells CAISESLAWTEAYNEQFF. DNA for the CDR3: TGTGCCATCAGTGAGTCTTTAGCATGGACAGAAGCCTACAATGAGCAGTTCTTC.

The rearrangement uses TRBV7-9 and TRBJ2-7, with TRBD2 identical over 13 bases. This CDR3 has 15 amino acids. Germline CDR1 and CDR2: SEHNR and FQNEAQ (reference sequence). The ends lost 4 bases at V and 2 bases at J; junction bases unmatched: 2. The CDR3 spells CASSYGTSGTYEQYF. In DNA, the CDR3 is TGTGCCAGCAGCTATGGGACTAGCGGGACCTACGAGCAGTACTTC.

This chain links TRBV2 with TRBJ1-2; no clear D. The germline V and J ends were trimmed by 8 bases and 3 bases, with 4 bases remaining between them. Germline lookup yields CDR1 SNHLY and CDR2 FYNNEI. CDR3 length: 10 residues. CDR3: CASADYGYTF. The CDR3 DNA follows: TGTGCCAGCGCGGACTATGGCTACACCTTC.

V usage is TRBV19 and J usage is TRBJ2-5; TRBD2 matches 10 bases. This CDR3 is built from 15 residues. Germline lookup yields CDR1 LNHDA and CDR2 SQIVND (reference sequence). V was clipped by 5 bases and J by 1 base; unmatched bases: 4. The CDR3 spells CASSGLAEAQETQYF. The CDR3 nucleotides read TGTGCCAGTAGTGGACTAGCGGAGGCCCAAGAGACCCAGTACTTC.

V usage is TRBV4-2 and J usage is TRBJ2-1, with no clear D. V was cut by 0 bases and J by 5 bases, with 5 bases left in between. The CDR3 covers 13 residues. Germline V gene data show CDR1 as LGHNA and CDR2 as YNFKEQ. CDR3 coding DNA: TGTGCCAGCAGCCAAGACTTCGACAATGAGCAGTTCTTC. Its protein is CASSQDFDNEQFF.

The chain is built from TRBV28 and TRBJ2-7, with 13 bases aligning to TRBD2. Germline lookup yields CDR1 MDHEN and CDR2 SYDVKM. V shed 4 bases, J shed 3 bases, and the junction held 9 bases outside the gene matches. CDR3 length equals 17 residues. For the CDR3, the DNA is TGTGCCAGCAGTTCAACTAGCGGGAGGGTTTATCTCTACGAGCAGTACTTC. It is translated as CASSSTSGRVYLYEQYF.

This clone was detected only once. The chain combines TRBV6-4 with TRBJ2-2; D not certain. Germline CDR1 is MRHNA and CDR2 is SNTAGT. The CDR3 runs 22 residues. V lost 2 bases and J 1 base, leaving 29 bases between the germline ends. The CDR3 here is CASSDHHKGALGRRLNTGELFF. As DNA, the CDR3 is TGTGCCAGCAGTGACCACCATAAAGGAGCACTCGGGCGGAGACTGAACACCGGGGAGCTGTTTTTT.

The sample holds a few counts of this clone. The chain recombines TRBV6-6 with TRBJ2-7, with D uncertain. Between the trimmed V and J ends, which lost 5 bases and 1 base, there was a span of 3 bases. The CDR3 length is 11 residues. Germline V CDR1 and CDR2: MNHNY, SVGAGI (reference sequence). The chain's CDR3 is CASSQSYEQYF. CDR3 DNA sequence: TGTGCCAGCAGTCAATCCTACGAGCAGTACTTC.

The rearrangement links TRBV29-1 to TRBJ1-2; D perhaps matches TRBD1 (5 bases). V lost 1 base and J lost 1, with 7 bases in between. CDR1 and CDR2 from the germline V gene are SQVTM and ANQGSEA. The CDR3 has 13 residues. DNA for the CDR3: TGCAGCGTTGAAGGGGGGGTTAACTATGGCTACACCTTC. It specifies CSVEGGVNYGYTF.

The chain recombines TRBV4-2 with TRBJ2-7; 8 positions match TRBD2. The junction had 15 bases not matched to a gene; V was cut back by 2 bases and J by 3 bases. The germline CDR1 and CDR2 sequences are LGHNA and YNFKEQ. This CDR3 is built from 18 residues. CDR3: CASSQPPGAGGPSYEQYF. In nucleotides, the CDR3 is TGTGCCAGCAGCCAACCTCCAGGGGCGGGAGGCCCCAGCTACGAGCAGTACTTC.

J is TRBJ1-2 and V is TRBV4-1; D unresolved. From germline, CDR1 is MGHRA and CDR2 YSYEKL. V lost 4 bases, J lost 8 bases, and 20 bases lay in between. This CDR3 comprises 15 residues. CDR3 DNA sequence: TGCGCCAGCAGCCCATCTTCAGGCCCGATGTACGGCTACACCTTC. Translation gives CASSPSSGPMYGYTF.

This clone was detected only once. This chain connects TRBV11-2 to TRBJ1-5, with TRBD1 as a possible D gene (6 bases). Between the trimmed V and J ends, which lost 0 bases and 1 base, there was a span of 7 bases. The CDR3 extends over 15 amino acids. Germline V gene sequence: CDR1 SGHAT, CDR2 FQNNGV. The CDR3 bases are TGTGCCAGCAGCTTAGAGGGACACAGCAATCAGCCCCAGCATTTT. It encodes CASSLEGHSNQPQHF.

The rearrangement joins TRBV6-6 to TRBJ2-7, with TRBD2 matching over 11 bases. Unmatched junction bases numbered 6, after V lost 2 bases and J lost 6 bases. This CDR3 is 15 amino acids long. CDR1 MNHNY and CDR2 SVGAGI come from the germline V gene (reference sequence). The CDR3 is CASSYQGLAGGEQYF. As DNA, the CDR3 is TGTGCCAGCAGTTACCAGGGGCTAGCGGGAGGCGAGCAGTACTTC.

The CDR3: CASSPGTGLSNQPQHF. CDR3 nucleotides: TGTGCCAGCTCACCAGGGACAGGGTTGAGCAATCAGCCCCAGCATTTT. This chain joins TRBV18 and TRBJ1-5; 9 bases line up with TRBD1. The CDR3 consists of 16 residues. J was trimmed by 1 base and V by 2 bases; bases with no gene match: 3. Germline-derived CDR1 and CDR2 are KGHSH and LQKENI.

The chain employs TRBV11-2 and TRBJ1-1; tentative D call: TRBD1 (5 bases). This CDR3 region has 14 residues. V was clipped by 5 bases and J by 4 bases, with 14 bases between them. Germline V CDR1 and CDR2: SGHAT, FQNNGV. The chain's CDR3 is CASSLGARGTEAFF. CDR3 bases: TGTGCCAGCAGCCTCGGGGCGCGGGGCACTGAAGCTTTCTTT.

This clone was seen more than once but under ten times. V is TRBV15 and J is TRBJ1-5, with D perhaps matching TRBD1 (5 bases). The germline gives CDR1 LNHNV, CDR2 YYDKDF (reference sequence). The CDR3 runs 15 residues. V lost 4 bases and J 3 bases, leaving 13 bases between the germline ends. In DNA, the CDR3 is TGTGCCACCAGCAAACCCGGGGGGGTCAATCAGCCCCAGCATTTT. It specifies CATSKPGGVNQPQHF.